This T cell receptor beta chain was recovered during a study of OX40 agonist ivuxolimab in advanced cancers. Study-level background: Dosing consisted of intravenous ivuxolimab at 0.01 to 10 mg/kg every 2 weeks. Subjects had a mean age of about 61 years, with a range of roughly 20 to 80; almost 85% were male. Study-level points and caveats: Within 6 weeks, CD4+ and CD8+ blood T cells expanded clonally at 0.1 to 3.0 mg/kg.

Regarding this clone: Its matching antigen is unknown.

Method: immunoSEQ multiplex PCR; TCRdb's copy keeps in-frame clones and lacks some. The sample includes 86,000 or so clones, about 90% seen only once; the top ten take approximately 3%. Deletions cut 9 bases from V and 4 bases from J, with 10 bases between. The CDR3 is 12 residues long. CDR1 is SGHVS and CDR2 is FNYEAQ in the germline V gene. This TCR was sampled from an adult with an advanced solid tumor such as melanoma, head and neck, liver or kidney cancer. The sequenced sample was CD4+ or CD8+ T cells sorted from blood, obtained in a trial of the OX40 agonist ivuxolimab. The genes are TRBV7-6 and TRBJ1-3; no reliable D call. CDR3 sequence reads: CASSVGGNTIYF. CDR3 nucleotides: TGTGCCAGTAGCGTTGGAGGAAACACCATATATTTT.